What follows are 28 T cell receptor beta chains derived from one specimen sequenced in a study of T cell repertoires in cytomegalovirus infection (dated by TCRdb to the late 2010s). Sequencing was carried out with an Illumina HiSeq 1500. TCRdb's own reprocessing of the public reads used fastp at Q25 and MiXCR and kept productive beta chains. Duplicate CDR3 protein sequences are folded into a single record with the most common DNA and genes. The sample table holds about 150,000 distinct CDR3 sequences, of which roughly a quarter were seen once. The top ten hold 10% to 11% of the sample. The sample was PBMCs. The receptors here all came from a human donor in good health (CMV status not recorded). Some clones in this sample may be carry-over from other donors' samples.

The chain combines TRBV19 with TRBJ2-5; 9 bases agree with TRBD2. Germline CDR1 reads LNHDA; CDR2 reads SQIVND (reference sequence). The trim removed 8 bases at V and 3 bases at J, leaving 4 bases unmatched. The CDR3 consists of 13 residues. The CDR3 is CASRRLAEETQYF. For the CDR3, the DNA is TGTGCCAGTCGAAGACTAGCGGAAGAGACCCAGTACTTC.

Worth noting for this clonotype: This may stem from a read error, because a much larger clone lies one nucleotide away. This chain uses TRBV7-2 with TRBJ2-1; D tentatively fits TRBD1 or TRBD2 (5 bases each). The germline V gene encodes CDR1 SGHTA and CDR2 FQGNSA. The V and J ends lost 4 bases and 4 bases respectively, with 14 bases between them. The CDR3 has 15 amino acids. The CDR3 sequence: CASSSGSWGYNEQFF. CDR3 DNA: TGTGCCAGCAGCTCAGGTAGCTGGGGGTACAATGAGCAGTTCTTC.

Ten or more counts support this clonotype. The chain links TRBV7-2 to TRBJ1-6; a weak D match, TRBD1 (5 bases). Trimming removed 2 bases from V and 3 bases from J, with 8 bases in between. Looked up from germline, CDR1 is SGHTA and CDR2 is FQGNSA. This CDR3 contains 15 residues. CDR3 in amino acids: CASSLQGDYNSPLHF. CDR3 sequence (DNA): TGTGCCAGCAGCTTACAGGGAGACTATAATTCACCCCTCCACTTT.

This clonotype was counted a few times. The chain combines TRBV7-6 with TRBJ2-1; D is uncertain. V was cut by 3 bases and J by 7 bases, with 7 bases left in between. The germline gives CDR1 SGHVS, CDR2 FNYEAQ. The CDR3 loop spans 12 amino acids. CDR3 in DNA: TGTGCCAGCAGCTTTGGGAAAAATGAGCAGTTCTTC. Translated: CASSFGKNEQFF.

There are many counts of this clonotype. The J gene is TRBJ2-7, the V gene TRBV28; TRBD2 aligns across 7 bases. The junction had 1 base not matched to a gene; V was cut back by 7 bases and J by 4 bases. The CDR3 contains 11 residues. CDR1 is MDHEN, CDR2 SYDVKM, per germline. CDR3 nucleotide sequence: TGTGCCAGCACTAGCGGATACGAGCAGTACTTC. This sequence encodes CASTSGYEQYF.

This clonotype was found many times. V and J are TRBV4-1 and TRBJ2-1; D may be TRBD2 (6 bases). V lost 0 bases, J lost 6 bases, and 12 bases lay in between. This CDR3 has 15 amino acids. Germline lookup yields CDR1 MGHRA and CDR2 YSYEKL. CDR3 bases: TGCGCCAGCAGCCAAGATTCCCGGGACTTCAATGAGCAGTTCTTC. It is translated as CASSQDSRDFNEQFF.

This clonotype was picked up many times. The rearrangement uses TRBV7-2 and TRBJ2-1, with TRBD2 matching over 7 bases. The length of the CDR3 is 17 residues. J lost 0 bases, V lost 0 bases, and 5 bases had no gene match. Germline V gene data show CDR1 as SGHTA and CDR2 as FQGNSA. The DNA of the CDR3 is TGTGCCAGCAGCTTAGCTATGGCTAGCGGCTCCTACAATGAGCAGTTCTTC. It encodes CASSLAMASGSYNEQFF.

The genes are TRBV5-6 and TRBJ2-2, with 9 bases fitting TRBD1. The CDR3 loop spans 18 amino acids. CDR1 is SGHDT, CDR2 YYEEEE, per germline. Trimming cost V 4 bases and J 0 bases; bases outside gene matches: 10. The CDR3 region has the DNA TGTGCCAGCAGCCCCTCCTGGACAGGGGCCACGAACACCGGGGAGCTGTTTTTT. Translation gives CASSPSWTGATNTGELFF.

This sequence joins TRBV30 and TRBJ2-1; D remains ambiguous. The CDR3 has 12 amino acids. V was trimmed by 5 bases and J by 1 base, leaving 6 bases between them. Germline V gene lookup returns CDR1 GTSNPN and CDR2 SVGIG (reference sequence). In DNA, the CDR3 is TGTGCCTGGGCGGCGTCCTACAATGAGCAGTTCTTC. The encoded protein is CAWAASYNEQFF.

The sample holds a few counts of this clonotype. This rearrangement joins TRBV11-3 to TRBJ1-1; 8 bases are a match to TRBD1. Germline V CDR1 and CDR2: SGHNT, YENEEA. The CDR3 is 16 residues long. The V gene end was trimmed by 7 bases and the J gene end by 1 base; junction bases not matched to a gene: 11. The CDR3 here is CASISGGQGPNTEAFF. CDR3 bases: TGTGCCAGCATCTCGGGTGGACAGGGCCCGAACACTGAAGCTTTCTTT.

At least ten counts were recorded for this clonotype. This chain joins TRBV28 and TRBJ2-1; tentative D call: TRBD2 (6 bases). The ends were cut back, 5 bases at V and 5 bases at J, with 16 bases in the middle. The V gene's germline CDR1 is MDHEN and CDR2 SYDVKM. The length of the CDR3 is 15 residues. Here the CDR3 reads CASSPGGDPNNEQFF. Written as DNA, the CDR3 is TGTGCCAGCAGTCCCGGCGGGGACCCTAACAATGAGCAGTTCTTC.

The V and J genes are TRBV27 and TRBJ1-2; D gene unclear. CDR1 is MNHEY and CDR2 is SMNVEV in the germline V gene (reference sequence). This CDR3 comprises 13 residues. Trimming removed 5 bases at V and 0 bases at J, with 7 bases between. The CDR3 is CASSPRANYGYTF. The CDR3 bases are TGTGCCAGCAGTCCAAGGGCTAACTATGGCTACACCTTC.

This clonotype occurred many times. The chain recombines TRBV19 with TRBJ2-1; D is possibly TRBD1 or TRBD2 (5 bases each). There are 15 residues in the CDR3. Deletions cut 2 bases from V and 6 bases from J, with 14 bases between. CDR1 is LNHDA and CDR2 is SQIVND in the germline V gene (reference sequence). CDR3 coding DNA: TGTGCCAGTAGTATAAGGGACGGCCACTCCAATGAGCAGTTCTTC. This sequence encodes CASSIRDGHSNEQFF.

This clonotype was observed many times. The J gene is TRBJ1-5, the V gene TRBV7-2, with unresolved D. Trimming left V 2 bases short and J 2 bases short, with 13 bases between. This CDR3 has 16 residues. CDR1 is SGHTA, CDR2 FQGNSA, per germline. The CDR3 is CASSLLGDGGNQPQHF. The CDR3 region has the DNA TGTGCCAGCAGCTTATTGGGAGATGGGGGCAATCAGCCCCAGCATTTT. Full variable domain (missing parts from reference TRBV7-2 and TRBJ1-5): GAGVSQSPSNKVTEKGKDVELRCDPISGHTALYWYRQSLGQGLEFLIYFQGNSAPDKSGLPSDRFSAERTGGSVSTLTIQRTQQEDSAVYLCASSLLGDGGNQPQHFGDGTRLSIL.

This clonotype appeared many times. The V and J genes are TRBV28 and TRBJ2-1; no firm D call. With 11 bases removed from V and 4 bases from J, the gap between germline ends came to 12 bases. Germline CDR1 reads MDHEN; CDR2 reads SYDVKM. CDR3 size: 12 residues. The CDR3 protein is CAHRRGYNEQFF. The CDR3 DNA follows: TGTGCCCACCGTCGTGGGTACAATGAGCAGTTCTTC.

In this sample, this clonotype turned up many times. The chain employs TRBV5-4 and TRBJ2-1; TRBD2 is a possible D gene (5 bases). The CDR3 is made up of 15 amino acids. V gave up 1 base and J gave up 1 base, with 9 bases separating them. The V gene's germline CDR1 is SGHNT and CDR2 YYREEE (reference sequence). The CDR3 DNA reads TGTGCCAGCAGCTTGAGAAGCGGATCCTACAATGAGCAGTTCTTC. It yields the protein CASSLRSGSYNEQFF.

This clonotype occurred a few times. This sequence joins TRBV12-3 or TRBV12-4 and TRBJ2-3; TRBD1 or TRBD2 may be the D gene (5 bases each). Trimming removed 6 bases at V and 4 bases at J, with 14 bases between. The CDR3 extends over 14 amino acids. The CDR3 bases are TGTGCCAGCAGGACTTCGGGGACGGCAGATACGCAGTATTTT. It yields the protein CASRTSGTADTQYF.

This clonotype was counted between two and nine times. The chain uses TRBV4-1 and TRBJ1-1; D gene uncertain. Trimming shortened V by 0 bases and J by 7 bases, and 9 bases separated the two germline ends. The CDR3 is 13 amino acids. Germline loops: CDR1 MGHRA, CDR2 YSYEKL. CDR3 in DNA: TGCGCCAGCAGCCAAGATCCAGAACGTGAAGCTTTCTTT. Translating gives CASSQDPEREAFF.

V is TRBV7-2 and J is TRBJ2-7; D not resolved. Trimming pared 5 bases from V and 6 bases from J, leaving 17 bases between. In germline, CDR1 is SGHTA, CDR2 FQGNSA. This CDR3 contains 14 residues. The CDR3 region has the DNA TGTGCCAGCAGCCTCCCGGGCCCCCGGGCCGAGCAGTACTTC. Translating gives CASSLPGPRAEQYF.

This clonotype has ten or more counts. The CDR3 DNA follows: TGTGCCAGCAGCTTAGATAGGGCAGGCCAAGAGACCCAGTACTTC. This encodes CASSLDRAGQETQYF. V is TRBV11-2 and J is TRBJ2-5; D unresolved. Trimming took 0 bases from V and 1 from J, leaving 9 bases between them. Germline-derived CDR1 and CDR2 are SGHAT and FQNNGV. The CDR3 is 15 residues long. Using reference TRBV11-2 and TRBJ2-5 for the parts outside the CDR3, the full variable domain is EAGVAQSPRYKIIEKRQSVAFWCNPISGHATLYWYQQILGQGPKLLIQFQNNGVVDDSQLPKDRFSAERLKGVDSTLKIQPAKLEDSAVYLCASSLDRAGQETQYFGPGTRLLVL.

This clonotype has ten or more counts. The V call is TRBV7-6, the J call TRBJ2-1; 8 bases match TRBD2. The trim removed 1 base at V and 0 bases at J, leaving 5 bases unmatched. The CDR3 spans 17 residues. The germline gives CDR1 SGHVS, CDR2 FNYEAQ. CDR3 residues: CASSLGTSGGSYNEQFF. CDR3 nucleotides: TGTGCCAGCAGCTTAGGAACCAGCGGGGGCTCCTACAATGAGCAGTTCTTC.

This sequence joins TRBV10-3 and TRBJ2-3; maybe TRBD2 (7 bases). The CDR3 totals 15 residues. Trimming took off 9 bases at V and 4 bases at J, with 20 bases between the two ends. Looked up from germline, CDR1 is ENHRY and CDR2 is SYGVKD. The CDR3 sequence: CAMRGGGPSPDTQYF. The CDR3 DNA follows: TGTGCCATGAGAGGGGGAGGGCCCTCCCCAGATACGCAGTATTTT.

This clonotype has a handful of counts. This chain uses TRBV12-3 or TRBV12-4 with TRBJ1-4; tentative D call: TRBD1 (6 bases). V dropped 5 bases and J dropped 5 bases, with 12 bases sitting between them. There are 14 residues in the CDR3. This CDR3 reads CASSPPGVNEKLFF. As DNA, the CDR3 is TGTGCCAGCAGTCCACCAGGGGTAAATGAAAAACTGTTTTTT.

The table lists this clonotype with a few counts. The chain couples TRBV7-2 to TRBJ2-5; no firm D call. Germline V gene sequence: CDR1 SGHTA, CDR2 FQGNSA. V was trimmed by 5 bases and J by 2 bases, leaving 15 bases between them. CDR3 length: 15 amino acids. CDR3 DNA: TGTGCCAGCAGCCCGGGCCTGGTGGGGCAAGAGACCCAGTACTTC. This encodes CASSPGLVGQETQYF.

This clonotype has just a few counts. Here the CDR3 reads CASSLNRAEKLFF. DNA of the CDR3: TGTGCCAGCAGTTTGAACAGGGCTGAAAAACTGTTTTTT. This chain joins TRBV27 and TRBJ1-4, with a possible D match to TRBD1 (6 bases). Per germline, CDR1 MNHEY and CDR2 SMNVEV (reference sequence). The V end lost 3 bases, the J end lost 7 bases, and 9 bases lay between the germline ends. The CDR3 runs to 13 residues. The full variable domain, completed using reference TRBV27 and TRBJ1-4, is EAQVTQNPRYLITVTGKKLTVTCSQNMNHEYMSWYRQDPGLGLRQIYYSMNVEVTDKGDVPEGYKVSRKEKRNFPLILESPSPNQTSLYFCASSLNRAEKLFFGSGTQLSVL.

The rearrangement joins TRBV12-3 or TRBV12-4 to TRBJ2-7, with TRBD1 matching over 11 bases. The CDR3 is made up of 14 amino acids. V shed 6 bases, J shed 4 bases, and the junction held 5 bases outside the gene matches. CDR3 residues: CASRRGQGGYEQYF. DNA of the CDR3: TGTGCCAGCAGACGGGGACAGGGGGGGTACGAGCAGTACTTC.

In its sample, this clonotype was seen a few times. The rearrangement links TRBV28 to TRBJ2-2; possibly TRBD2 for D (6 bases). The V and J ends lost 6 bases and 0 bases respectively, with 17 bases between them. CDR1 and CDR2 (germline): MDHEN, SYDVKM. The CDR3 length is 17 residues. CDR3 DNA sequence: TGTGCCAGCAGGGAGGGACTCGTCGACGCGAACACCGGGGAGCTGTTTTTT. This gives the protein CASREGLVDANTGELFF.

The rearrangement joins TRBV7-9 to TRBJ1-2, with D unresolved. Trimming took 4 bases from V and 4 from J, leaving 13 bases between them. The CDR3 runs to 14 residues. In germline, CDR1 is SEHNR, CDR2 FQNEAQ (reference sequence). This CDR3 reads CASSSADVLYGYTF. The DNA of the CDR3 is TGTGCCAGCAGCTCTGCCGACGTCCTCTATGGCTACACCTTC.